Shown below are 17 T cell receptor beta chains from a single sample sequenced in a study of T cells in Graves' hyperthyroidism and ophthalmopathy. Regions amplified from RNA transcripts were the TCR beta CDR3 regions. The primer set for the first-round RT-PCR of the TCR CDR3 was HTBI. TCRdb re-derived calls from the multiplex PCR reads in MiXCR, one entry per CDR3 protein. The sample consists of about 710,000 distinct CDR3 sequences, about a sixth of them appearing once. The source material was blood. The source of these receptors is a man between 18 and 29 years old with Graves' hyperthyroidism.

The chain uses TRBV7-3 and TRBJ2-3; 12 nucleotides match TRBD2. CDR3 length equals 17 residues. Trimming at V came to 5 bases and at J to 1 base, leaving 7 bases not matched to a gene. Germline V gives CDR1 SGHTA, CDR2 FQGTGA. This CDR3 is CASSPKTSGRGTDTQYF. DNA for the CDR3: TGTGCCAGCAGCCCAAAGACTAGCGGGAGAGGCACAGATACGCAGTATTTT. Variable domain in full (rest from reference TRBV7-3 and TRBJ2-3): GAGVSQTPSNKVTEKGKYVELRCDPISGHTALYWYRQSLGQGPEFLIYFQGTGAADDSGLPNDRFFAVRPEGSVSTLKIQRTERGDSAVYLCASSPKTSGRGTDTQYFGPGTRLTVL.

This rearrangement joins TRBV15 to TRBJ2-7; no clear D gene. This CDR3 is 15 amino acids long. CDR1 is LNHNV, CDR2 YYDKDF, per germline (reference sequence). V lost 1 base, J lost 4 bases, and 14 bases lay in between. CDR3 sequence: CATSRAEDTTYEQYF. The CDR3 DNA is TGTGCCACCAGCAGAGCAGAAGACACCACTTACGAGCAGTACTTC.

This clonotype was counted many times. J is TRBJ1-2 and V is TRBV30, with D tentatively TRBD1 (6 bases). The germline V gene encodes CDR1 GTSNPN and CDR2 SVGIG (reference sequence). V lost 4 bases to trimming and J lost 7 bases, with 13 bases between them. This CDR3 contains 12 residues. The DNA for the CDR3 is TGTGCCTGGATAACAGGGAGTAGTGGCTACACCTTC. Its protein is CAWITGSSGYTF.

The chain links TRBV6-6 to TRBJ2-7; D is ambiguous. V was shortened by 2 bases and J by 5 bases, with 10 bases between the two germline ends. Looked up from germline, CDR1 is MNHNY and CDR2 is SVGAGI (reference sequence). This CDR3 has 13 amino acids. CDR3 bases: TGTGCCAGCAGTTACACGGGTATCAACGAGCAGTACTTC. It translates to CASSYTGINEQYF.

This clonotype showed up many times. The chain is built from TRBV7-9 and TRBJ2-7; the D gene is possibly TRBD2 (6 bases). Looked up from germline, CDR1 is SEHNR and CDR2 is FQNEAQ (reference sequence). Trimming stripped 1 base from V and 2 bases from J, with 12 bases between. The CDR3 is 15 amino acids. The CDR3 loop reads CASSLGDAGTYEQYF. The CDR3 nucleotides read TGTGCCAGCAGCTTAGGGGACGCGGGAACCTACGAGCAGTACTTC.

The chain employs TRBV20-1 and TRBJ2-4; D possibly corresponds to TRBD2 (5 bases). Trimming stripped 2 bases from V and 9 bases from J, with 11 bases between. Germline V CDR1 and CDR2: DFQATT, SNEGSKA (reference sequence). This CDR3 is 12 amino acids long. The DNA for the CDR3 is TGCAGTGCTAGATCCTCTAGCACCATTCAGTACTTC. This gives the protein CSARSSSTIQYF.

A few counts support this clonotype. The chain recombines TRBV7-9 with TRBJ1-1; no clear D gene. Germline V gives CDR1 SEHNR, CDR2 FQNEAQ (reference sequence). Trimming took off 1 base at V and 4 bases at J, with 10 bases between the two ends. This CDR3 has 14 amino acids. The CDR3 loop is CASSLVDTGTEAFF. CDR3 DNA sequence: TGTGCCAGCAGCTTAGTCGACACTGGCACTGAAGCTTTCTTT.

The gene calls are TRBV5-1 and TRBJ1-5; D is ambiguous. The germline gives CDR1 SGHRS, CDR2 YFSETQ. This CDR3 comprises 14 residues. Trimming cost V 4 bases and J 4 bases, with 12 bases left between them. The CDR3 protein is CASSPYPDNQPQHF. CDR3 DNA sequence: TGCGCCAGCAGCCCCTACCCCGATAATCAGCCCCAGCATTTT.

This clonotype was counted between two and nine times. The chain recombines TRBV19 with TRBJ2-5; no reliable D call. Trimming cost V 5 bases and J 6 bases, with 13 bases left between them. This CDR3 comprises 13 residues. Germline V gene lookup returns CDR1 LNHDA and CDR2 SQIVND (reference sequence). In DNA form, the CDR3 reads TGTGCCAGTAGTGGCCCTGGCTGGAAGACCCAGTACTTC. Protein sequence: CASSGPGWKTQYF.

V and J are TRBV30 and TRBJ2-3; D gene ambiguous. V was clipped by 2 bases and J by 6 bases, with 6 bases between them. The CDR3 runs to 11 residues. CDR1 is GTSNPN and CDR2 is SVGIG in the germline V gene (reference sequence). Written as DNA, the CDR3 is TGTGCCTGGAGTATGGGGGATACGCAGTATTTT. Translation gives CAWSMGDTQYF.

This clonotype was counted ten times or more. The chain uses TRBV18 and TRBJ2-1; D may be TRBD2 (5 bases). This CDR3 region has 15 residues. Germline CDR1 is KGHSH and CDR2 is LQKENI. The germline V and J ends were trimmed by 5 bases and 9 bases, with 20 bases remaining between them. The CDR3 sequence: CASSTNAGLMGEQFF. The CDR3 bases are TGTGCCAGCTCAACCAACGCGGGTTTGATGGGTGAGCAGTTCTTC.

This clonotype turned up a few times. The J gene is TRBJ2-3, the V gene TRBV7-2; TRBD1 matches at 7 bases. The CDR3 covers 14 residues. V shed 3 bases, J shed 6 bases, and the junction held 6 bases outside the gene matches. Germline V lookup: CDR1 SGHTA, CDR2 FQGNSA. The CDR3 loop reads CASSLNRGVDTQYF. The CDR3 nucleotides read TGTGCCAGCAGCTTGAACAGGGGAGTTGATACGCAGTATTTT.

This chain joins TRBV6-1 and TRBJ2-7; weak D call: TRBD2 (5 bases). CDR1 and CDR2 (germline): MNHNS, SASEGT. The CDR3 has 15 residues. Trimming left V 5 bases short and J 3 bases short, with 17 bases between. The CDR3 loop reads CASSPDPSRGYEQYF. The CDR3 bases are TGTGCCAGCAGTCCGGACCCTTCCCGGGGCTACGAGCAGTACTTC.

There are many counts of this clonotype. The chain joins TRBV24-1 to TRBJ1-1; D uncertain. The V gene's germline CDR1 is KGHDR and CDR2 SFDVKD. Deletions cut 8 bases from V and 0 bases from J, with 3 bases between. There are 11 residues in the CDR3. The CDR3 region has the DNA TGTGCCACCACGGTGAACACTGAAGCTTTCTTT. Translated, it gives CATTVNTEAFF.

In this sample, this clonotype turned up many times. The V and J genes are TRBV20-1 and TRBJ2-3; TRBD2 matches 11 bases. CDR3 size: 17 residues. The V gene end was trimmed by 2 bases and the J gene end by 8 bases; junction bases not matched to a gene: 15. The germline gives CDR1 DFQATT, CDR2 SNEGSKA (reference sequence). CDR3: CSARLSSGRAGRGTQYF. The CDR3 coding sequence is TGCAGTGCTAGACTGAGTAGCGGGAGGGCCGGTAGGGGTACGCAGTATTTT.

This clonotype was counted many times. The chain uses TRBV20-1 and TRBJ2-1, with 10 bases fitting TRBD2. V dropped 6 bases and J dropped 1; count of bases not matched to a gene: 6. Germline-derived CDR1 and CDR2 are DFQATT and SNEGSKA (reference sequence). This CDR3 contains 15 residues. CDR3 residues: CSALLAGGSYNEQFF. Here the CDR3 DNA reads TGCAGTGCGCTGTTAGCGGGAGGTTCCTACAATGAGCAGTTCTTC.

The V gene is TRBV29-1, the J gene TRBJ1-1, with 9 bases that match TRBD1. Germline V gives CDR1 SQVTM, CDR2 ANQGSEA. The V segment lost 7 bases and the J segment 6 bases; nucleotides outside the gene matches: 6. This CDR3 spans 12 amino acids. The CDR3 bases are TGCAGCGGGGGGACAGGGAATCCTGAAGCTTTCTTT. This encodes CSGGTGNPEAFF.